This T cell receptor beta chain was observed in a study of prognosis after radiotherapy for stage I lung cancer. CDR3 of TCR beta was amplified from genomic DNA via a two-round multiplex PCR. Round one of PCR was performed, and it used primers specific to each TRBV and TRBJ gene. TCRdb processed the multiplex PCR reads anew with MiXCR; each CDR3 protein has one entry. This sample has approximately 35,000 distinct CDR3 sequences, with 34% found just once. Between the trimmed V and J ends, which lost 3 bases and 1 base, there was a span of 18 bases. Germline V gene lookup returns CDR1 MNHGY and CDR2 SVAAGI. The CDR3 contains 18 residues. About this clonotype: A single base is all that separates this from a far larger clone, so a read error is likely.

The chain carries TRBV6-9 and TRBJ2-2; the D is unclear. The sequence was obtained from a donor older than 45 with non-small cell lung cancer. Sample: PBMCs, taken before or after stereotactic body radiation therapy (not recorded which). This CDR3 reads CASSYIGIVHGNTGELFF. In DNA, the CDR3 is TGTGCCAGCAGTTACATAGGTATCGTACATGGGAACACCGGGGAGCTGTTTTTT.